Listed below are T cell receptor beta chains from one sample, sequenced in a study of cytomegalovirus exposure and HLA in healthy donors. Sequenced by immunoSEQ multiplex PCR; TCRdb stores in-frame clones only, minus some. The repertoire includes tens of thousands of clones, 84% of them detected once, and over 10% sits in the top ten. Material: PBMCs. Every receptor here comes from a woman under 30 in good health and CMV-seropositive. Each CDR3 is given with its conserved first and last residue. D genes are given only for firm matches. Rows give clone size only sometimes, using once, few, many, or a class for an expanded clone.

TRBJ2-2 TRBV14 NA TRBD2 CASSHWTSRRGELFF TGTGCCAGCAGCCATTGGACTAGCCGGCGTGGGGAGCTGTTTTTT
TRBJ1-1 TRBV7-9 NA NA CASSLEQAPEAFF TGTGCCAGCAGCTTAGAACAGGCCCCTGAAGCTTTCTTT
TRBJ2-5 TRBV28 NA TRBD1 CASSTGPGQGEETQYF TGTGCCAGTTCTACAGGCCCCGGACAGGGGGAAGAGACCCAGTACTTC
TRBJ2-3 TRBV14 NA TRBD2 CASSFWLAGAIDTQYF TGTGCCAGCAGCTTCTGGCTAGCGGGGGCCATAGATACGCAGTATTTT
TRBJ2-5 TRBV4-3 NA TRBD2 CASSQAGLAGGPETQYF TGCGCCAGCAGCCAAGCAGGACTAGCGGGGGGGCCAGAGACCCAGTACTTC
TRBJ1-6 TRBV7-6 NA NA CASSLLSGGQTNNSPLHF TGTGCCAGCAGCTTACTGTCCGGGGGGCAAACAAATAATTCACCCCTCCACTTT
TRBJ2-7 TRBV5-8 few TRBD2 CASRGTSGFYEQYF TGTGCCAGTCGGGGGACTAGCGGTTTCTACGAGCAGTACTTC
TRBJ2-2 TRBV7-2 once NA CASSLVGRVTGELFF TGTGCCAGCAGCTTAGTTGGCAGGGTCACCGGGGAGCTGTTTTTT
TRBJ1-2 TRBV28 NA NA CASSLLPTGQRGYTF TGTGCCAGCAGTTTGCTCCCCACAGGCCAACGGGGCTACACCTTC
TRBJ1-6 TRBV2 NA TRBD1 CASSERDRVDSPLHF TGTGCCAGCAGTGAAAGGGACAGGGTTGATTCACCCCTCCACTTT
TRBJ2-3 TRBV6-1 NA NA CASRESQADTQYF TGTGCCAGCAGAGAGTCGCAGGCTGATACGCAGTATTTT
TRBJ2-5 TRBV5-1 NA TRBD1 CASSRSGGQGEETQYF TGCGCCAGCAGCCGATCCGGGGGACAGGGGGAAGAGACCCAGTACTTC
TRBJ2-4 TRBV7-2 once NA CASSSPTERTKNIQYF TGTGCCAGCAGCTCCCCTACTGAGAGGACTAAAAACATTCAGTACTTC
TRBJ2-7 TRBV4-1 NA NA CASSQGQVAYEQYF TGCGCCAGCAGCCAAGGACAGGTGGCGTACGAGCAGTACTTC
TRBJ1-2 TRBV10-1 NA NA CASSESNGYGYTF TGCGCCAGCAGTGAGTCAAACGGCTATGGCTACACCTTC
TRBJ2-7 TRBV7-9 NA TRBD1 CASRSTGGGEQYF TGTGCCAGCAGGTCCACAGGGGGCGGGGAGCAGTACTTC
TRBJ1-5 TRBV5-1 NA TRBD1 CASSETGGEQPQHF TGCGCCAGCAGCGAGACAGGGGGCGAACAGCCCCAGCATTTT
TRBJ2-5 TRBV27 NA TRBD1 CASSPRTGGEETQYF TGTGCCAGCAGTCCCCGGACAGGGGGCGAAGAGACCCAGTACTTC
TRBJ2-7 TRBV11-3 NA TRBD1 CASSFDREHSYEQYF TGTGCCAGCAGTTTCGACAGGGAACACTCCTACGAGCAGTACTTC
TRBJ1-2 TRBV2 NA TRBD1 CASSESLRDRGNGYTF TGTGCCAGCAGTGAAAGTCTAAGGGACAGGGGGAATGGCTACACCTTC
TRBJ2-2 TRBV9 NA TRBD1 CASSLTGGLTGSDTGELFF TGTGCCAGCAGCCTCACAGGGGGCCTCACAGGGTCGGACACCGGGGAGCTGTTTTTT
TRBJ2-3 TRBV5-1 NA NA CASSPQGDTQYF TGCGCCAGCAGCCCTCAGGGAGATACGCAGTATTTT
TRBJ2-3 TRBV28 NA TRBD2 CASSSRTSGGATQYF TGTGCCAGCAGTTCCCGGACTAGCGGGGGGGCTACGCAGTATTTT
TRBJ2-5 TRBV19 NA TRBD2 CASNRGGPQETQYF TGTGCCAGTAATCGGGGGGGTCCCCAAGAGACCCAGTACTTC
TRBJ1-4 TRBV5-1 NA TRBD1 CASASGQEGEKLFF TGCGCCAGCGCATCGGGACAGGAGGGGGAAAAACTGTTTTTT
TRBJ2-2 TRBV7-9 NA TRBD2 CASSVSSGVDTGELFF TGTGCCAGCAGCGTCTCTAGCGGGGTGGACACCGGGGAGCTGTTTTTT
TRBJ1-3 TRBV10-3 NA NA CAISEPAGVGNTIYF TGTGCCATCAGTGAGCCAGCAGGGGTTGGAAACACCATATATTTT
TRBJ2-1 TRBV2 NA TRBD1 CASSSGTGHNEQFF TGTGCCAGCAGTTCCGGGACAGGACACAATGAGCAGTTCTTC
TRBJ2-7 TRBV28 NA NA CASSLGDKGYEQYF TGTGCCAGCAGTTTAGGGGACAAAGGCTACGAGCAGTACTTC
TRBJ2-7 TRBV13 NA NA CASSVGQTGPEQYF TGTGCCAGCAGCGTTGGACAGACGGGGCCCGAGCAGTACTTC
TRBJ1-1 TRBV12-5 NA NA CASGLGAGLNTEAFF TGTGCTAGTGGTTTGGGTGCAGGCTTGAACACTGAAGCTTTCTTT
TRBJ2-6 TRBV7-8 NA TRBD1 CASSLKTGTSSGANVLTF TGTGCCAGCAGCTTAAAGACAGGGACATCCTCTGGGGCCAACGTCCTGACTTTC
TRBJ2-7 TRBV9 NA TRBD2 CASSQGSGTSLEQYF TGTGCCAGCAGCCAAGGGTCCGGGACTAGTCTCGAGCAGTACTTC
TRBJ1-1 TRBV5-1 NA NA CASSLVGGEVVTEAFF TGCGCCAGCAGCTTGGTGGGGGGGGAGGTGGTTACTGAAGCTTTCTTT
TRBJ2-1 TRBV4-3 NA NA CASSLTVRSSGRNNEQFF TGCGCCAGCAGCCTCACTGTTCGTAGTAGCGGAAGGAACAATGAGCAGTTCTTC
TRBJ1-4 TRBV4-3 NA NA CASSPGGSEKLFF TGCGCCAGCAGCCCGGGAGGAAGCGAAAAACTGTTTTTT
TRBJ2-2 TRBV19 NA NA CASSYGQSGELFF TGTGCCAGTAGTTACGGACAGAGCGGGGAGCTGTTTTTT
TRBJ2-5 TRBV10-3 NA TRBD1 CAISEGTGKETQYF TGTGCCATCAGTGAGGGGACAGGGAAAGAGACCCAGTACTTC
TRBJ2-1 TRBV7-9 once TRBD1 CASSDGTADYNEQFF TGTGCCAGCAGCGACGGGACAGCCGATTACAATGAGCAGTTCTTC
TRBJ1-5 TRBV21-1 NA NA CASSKGARSYSNQPQHF TGTGCCAGCAGCAAAGGGGCCAGAAGCTATAGCAATCAGCCCCAGCATTTT
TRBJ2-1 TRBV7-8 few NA CASSLNAGTGEQFF TGTGCCAGCAGCTTAAATGCGGGGACTGGGGAGCAGTTCTTC
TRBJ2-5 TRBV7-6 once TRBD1 CASSLRRTGYLGETQYF TGTGCCAGCAGCTTACGACGGACAGGGTATCTAGGGGAGACCCAGTACTTC
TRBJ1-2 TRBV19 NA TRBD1 CASSIADRANGYTF TGTGCCAGTAGTATAGCGGACAGGGCTAATGGCTACACCTTC
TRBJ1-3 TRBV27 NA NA CASSLGGAGNTIYF TGTGCCAGCAGTTTAGGGGGGGCTGGAAACACCATATATTTT
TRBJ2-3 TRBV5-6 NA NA CASSARQQPSTDTQYF TGTGCCAGCAGCGCCAGGCAGCAGCCGAGCACAGATACGCAGTATTTT